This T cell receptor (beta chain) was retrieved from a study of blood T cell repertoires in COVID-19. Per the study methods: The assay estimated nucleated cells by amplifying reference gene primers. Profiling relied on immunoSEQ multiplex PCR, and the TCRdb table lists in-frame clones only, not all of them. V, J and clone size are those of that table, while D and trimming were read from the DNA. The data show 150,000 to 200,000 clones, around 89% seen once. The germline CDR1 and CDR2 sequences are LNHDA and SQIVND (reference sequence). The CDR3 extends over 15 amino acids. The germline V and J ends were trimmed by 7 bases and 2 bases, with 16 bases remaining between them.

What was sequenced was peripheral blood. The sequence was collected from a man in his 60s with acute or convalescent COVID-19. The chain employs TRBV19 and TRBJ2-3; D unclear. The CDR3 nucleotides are TGTGCCAGTACCAATAAACAACGATCCACAGATACGCAGTATTTT. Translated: CASTNKQRSTDTQYF.